This T cell receptor (beta chain) emerged from a study of metastatic and nonmetastatic thyroid tumors. The wider study: Repertoires from blood and tumor or nodule tissue of malignant and benign thyroid patients were compared. General study points: Across blood and tumor, TCR beta diversity in malignant thyroid tumors was reportedly significantly higher than in benign nodules.

Patients were all untreated before their thyroid surgery. Authors' analysis steps: For papillary thyroid cancer, a distant-metastasis classifier was constructed from CDR3 differences observed across clinicopathological groups. TCRdb called clones again from the PCR reads with MiXCR. TCRdb's processing, not the authors', yielded these V and J calls. Among under 35,000 clones listed, roughly 36% were seen once. CDR3 length: 16 amino acids. The germline V gene has CDR1 LNHNV and CDR2 YYDKDF (reference sequence). Trimming removed 1 base from V and 7 bases from J; junction bases left unmatched: 9. The table lists this clone with a few counts. The antigen is not known.

The rearrangement uses TRBV15 and TRBJ2-1, with 8 bases matching TRBD2. The origin of this receptor is a female donor with papillary thyroid cancer or a benign thyroid nodule (not recorded which). Some clones in this sample may be carry-over from other donors' samples. Sequenced input: tumor tissue. In DNA form, the CDR3 reads TGTGCCACCAGCAGAGGACTAGCGCCACAAGGGAATGAGCAGTTCTTC. It translates to CATSRGLAPQGNEQFF.